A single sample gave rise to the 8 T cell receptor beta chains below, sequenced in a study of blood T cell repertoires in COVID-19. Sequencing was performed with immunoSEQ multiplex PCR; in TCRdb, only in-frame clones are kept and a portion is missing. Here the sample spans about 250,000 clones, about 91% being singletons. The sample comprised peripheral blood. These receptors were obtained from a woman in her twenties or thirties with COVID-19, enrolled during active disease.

This CDR3 reads CASSQPPGEETQYF. CDR3 DNA sequence: TGTGCCAGCAGCCAACCACCAGGCGAAGAGACCCAGTACTTC. The V call is TRBV3-1 (or the pseudogene TRBV3-2), the J call TRBJ2-5; the D is unclear. This CDR3 has 14 amino acids. V lost 2 bases, J lost 3 bases, and 10 bases lay in between. From germline, CDR1 is LGHDT and CDR2 YNNKEL (reference sequence).

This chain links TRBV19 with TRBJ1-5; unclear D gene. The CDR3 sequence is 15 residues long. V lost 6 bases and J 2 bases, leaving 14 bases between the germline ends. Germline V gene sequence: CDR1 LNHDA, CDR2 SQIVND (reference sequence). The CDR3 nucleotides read TGTGCCAGTAGAGACACCCCTAAGGGCAATCAGCCCCAGCATTTT. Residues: CASRDTPKGNQPQHF.

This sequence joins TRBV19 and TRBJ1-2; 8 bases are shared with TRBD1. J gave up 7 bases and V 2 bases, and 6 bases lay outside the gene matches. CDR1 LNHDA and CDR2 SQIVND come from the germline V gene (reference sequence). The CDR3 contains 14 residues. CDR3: CASSISGGAFGYTF. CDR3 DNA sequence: TGTGCCAGTAGTATATCAGGGGGCGCTTTTGGCTACACCTTC.

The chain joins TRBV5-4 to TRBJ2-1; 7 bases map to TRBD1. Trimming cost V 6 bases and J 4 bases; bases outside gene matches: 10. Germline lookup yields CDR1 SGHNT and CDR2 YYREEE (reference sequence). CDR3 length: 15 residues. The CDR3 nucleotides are TGTGCCAGCACACACGGGACAGTCGGATACAATGAGCAGTTCTTC. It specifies CASTHGTVGYNEQFF.

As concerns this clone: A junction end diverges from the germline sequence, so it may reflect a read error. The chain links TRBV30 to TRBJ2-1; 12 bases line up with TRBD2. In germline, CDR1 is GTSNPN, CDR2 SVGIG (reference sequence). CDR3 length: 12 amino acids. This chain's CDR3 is CAWDALAGGGLF. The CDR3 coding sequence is TGTGCCTGGGACGCCCTAGCGGGGGGGGGTCTCTTC.

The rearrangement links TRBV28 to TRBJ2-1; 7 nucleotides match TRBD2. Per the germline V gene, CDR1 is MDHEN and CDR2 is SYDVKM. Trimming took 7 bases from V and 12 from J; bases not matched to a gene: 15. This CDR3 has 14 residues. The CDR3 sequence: CASIRASGTTGQFF. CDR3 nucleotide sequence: TGTGCCAGCATTCGGGCTAGCGGAACCACAGGGCAGTTCTTC.

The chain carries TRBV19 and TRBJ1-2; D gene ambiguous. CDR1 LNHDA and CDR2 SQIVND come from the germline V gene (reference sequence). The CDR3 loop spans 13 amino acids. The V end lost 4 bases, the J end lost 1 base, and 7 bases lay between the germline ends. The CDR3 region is CASSKQDNYGYTF. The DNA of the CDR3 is TGTGCCAGTAGTAAGCAGGATAACTATGGCTACACCTTC.

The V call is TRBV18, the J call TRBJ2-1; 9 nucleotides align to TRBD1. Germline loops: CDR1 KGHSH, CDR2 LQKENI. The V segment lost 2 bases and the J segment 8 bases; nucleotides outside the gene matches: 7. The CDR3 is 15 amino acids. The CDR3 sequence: CASSPVTGGSDEQFF. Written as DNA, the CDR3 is TGTGCCAGCTCACCAGTGACAGGGGGGTCTGATGAGCAGTTCTTC.